This TCR beta chain appears in the sequencing data of a study of blood T cell repertoires in COVID-19. About the study: Researchers got acute and convalescent COVID-19 samples from the United States, Italy and Spain.

Original processing methods: Amplified reference gene primers provided the basis for estimating nucleated cell counts. Profiling relied on immunoSEQ multiplex PCR, and the TCRdb table lists in-frame clones only, not all of them. The V and J calls and clone size were taken over from that table, and D and trimming were inferred from the DNA. The sample has fewer than 150,000 clones; around 91% are singletons. Seattle's enrolled individuals joined amid active infection and were then monitored longitudinally. The CDR3 totals 18 residues. Germline lookup yields CDR1 SGHNT and CDR2 YENEEA. V trimming: 5 bases; J trimming: 0 bases; junction bases outside the gene matches: 11.

V usage is TRBV11-3 and J usage is TRBJ2-1; 9 positions agree with TRBD1. This TCR derives from a woman in her sixties with COVID-19, enrolled during active disease. The sample comprised peripheral blood. CDR3 sequence reads: CASSPGQGRSSSYNEQFF. The CDR3 DNA is TGTGCCAGCAGCCCCGGACAGGGGCGCTCAAGCTCCTACAATGAGCAGTTCTTC.